This is a list of T cell receptor beta chains from one sample in a study of blood T cell repertoires in COVID-19. This table comes from immunoSEQ multiplex PCR, and its TCRdb copy is limited to in-frame clones, with some not included. Found here are more than 95,000 clones, approximately 80% of them singletons; the top ten hold approximately 3.4%. Sequenced sample: peripheral blood. The source is a woman of 80 years or more with active or convalescent COVID-19. Both conserved end residues are part of each CDR3. The D gene is left open where the match is weak. A row's size may be missing; if present it is once, few, many or a size class.

DNA: TGTGCCAGCAGCTACGCGAGTTCTAGCACAGATACGCAGTATTTT
CDR3: CASSYASSSTDTQYF
V: TRBV7-3
D: -
J: TRBJ2-3
size: -

DNA: TGTGCCAGCAGCAGACCTGACAGGGGCGATGGCTACACCTTC
CDR3: CASSRPDRGDGYTF
V: TRBV28
D: TRBD1
J: TRBJ1-2
size: once

DNA: TGTGCCAGCGGACTCTCCGCAGATACGCAGTATTTT
CDR3: CASGLSADTQYF
V: TRBV6-5
D: -
J: TRBJ2-3
size: -

DNA: TGCGCCAGCAGCTTGCCGGGACAGGGTAGTTTGACTAATGAAAAACTGTTTTTT
CDR3: CASSLPGQGSLTNEKLFF
V: TRBV5-1
D: TRBD1
J: TRBJ1-4
size: -

DNA: TGTGCCAGCAGCTCACAAGTCCAAGAGACCCAGTACTTC
CDR3: CASSSQVQETQYF
V: TRBV6-2/TRBV6-3
D: -
J: TRBJ2-5
size: -

DNA: TGTGCCAGCAGTGAATTATCACAGGGGTGGTCCGAGCAGTACTTC
CDR3: CASSELSQGWSEQYF
V: TRBV2
D: TRBD1
J: TRBJ2-7
size: -

DNA: TGTGCCAGCAGGTTTGGTCGGACTAGCGGGGATGAGCAGTTCTTC
CDR3: CASRFGRTSGDEQFF
V: TRBV27
D: TRBD2
J: TRBJ2-1
size: -

DNA: TGTGCCAGCAGTCGACCGGAAGGGGGTTCACCCCTCCACTTT
CDR3: CASSRPEGGSPLHF
V: TRBV28
D: -
J: TRBJ1-6
size: -

DNA: TGTGCCAGCAGCTGGGACCTTGGGACTTCAGGAACCGGGGAGCTGTTTTTT
CDR3: CASSWDLGTSGTGELFF
V: TRBV28
D: -
J: TRBJ2-2
size: -

DNA: TGTGCCAGCAGTGTACGAGGACTAGCCCAGAGCTCCTACAATGAGCAGTTCTTC
CDR3: CASSVRGLAQSSYNEQFF
V: TRBV2
D: TRBD2
J: TRBJ2-1
size: -

DNA: TGCGCCAGCAGCATTTCGACAGGGGGTTACAATGAGCAGTTCTTC
CDR3: CASSISTGGYNEQFF
V: TRBV5-1
D: TRBD1
J: TRBJ2-1
size: -

DNA: TGTGCCAGCAGCCTTACGGGGACAGGGTTGAGGGAGCAGTACTTC
CDR3: CASSLTGTGLREQYF
V: TRBV7-8
D: TRBD1
J: TRBJ2-7
size: -

DNA: TGTGCCAGCAGTTCCTGGACATCGAACACTGAAGCTTTCTTT
CDR3: CASSSWTSNTEAFF
V: TRBV28
D: -
J: TRBJ1-1
size: -

DNA: TGTGCCAGCAGCTTAACGGGAGCGGGGGTGGGTCTTTCTCCCTTC
CDR3: CASSLTGAGVGLSPF
V: TRBV11-2
D: TRBD2
J: TRBJ2-7
size: few

DNA: TGTGCCAGCAGGAAACAGGGGGATGGTGGCTACACCTTC
CDR3: CASRKQGDGGYTF
V: TRBV28
D: TRBD1
J: TRBJ1-2
size: -

DNA: TGTGCCAGCAGCCAAGCTAGTCCCAATGAAAAACTGTTTTTT
CDR3: CASSQASPNEKLFF
V: TRBV4-2
D: -
J: TRBJ1-4
size: once

DNA: TGTGCCAGCAGCTTAGATTCAGGACAGGGGTTAGTCGAGCAGTACTTC
CDR3: CASSLDSGQGLVEQYF
V: TRBV11-2
D: TRBD1
J: TRBJ2-7
size: -

DNA: TGTGCCAGCAGCTTACCTGGAAGACTTGAAGCTTTCTTT
CDR3: CASSLPGRLEAFF
V: TRBV7-9
D: -
J: TRBJ1-1
size: -

DNA: TGCGCCAGCAGCCTATCTGGGGCGTACCAAGAGACCCAGTACTTC
CDR3: CASSLSGAYQETQYF
V: TRBV4-1
D: -
J: TRBJ2-5
size: -

DNA: TGTGCCAGACCCAAACGGGCCGGGGGCAATCAGCCCCAGCATTTT
CDR3: CARPKRAGGNQPQHF
V: TRBV6-4
D: -
J: TRBJ1-5
size: -

DNA: TGCAGCGTGACATTAGCGGGAGTATCATACAATGAGCAGTTCTTC
CDR3: CSVTLAGVSYNEQFF
V: TRBV29-1
D: TRBD2
J: TRBJ2-1
size: -

DNA: TGTGCCAGCAGTGGTTCAGGGGTGACTGAAGCTTTCTTT
CDR3: CASSGSGVTEAFF
V: TRBV2
D: -
J: TRBJ1-1
size: -

DNA: TGTGCCAGCAGCCCGACAGGTAGAGGGGATCAGCCCCAGCATTTT
CDR3: CASSPTGRGDQPQHF
V: TRBV28
D: -
J: TRBJ1-5
size: -

DNA: TGTGCCAGCAGCTTAGGGCGGTTAGCCCGACTAGAAGATACGCAGTATTTT
CDR3: CASSLGRLARLEDTQYF
V: TRBV11-2
D: -
J: TRBJ2-3
size: -

DNA: TGTGCCAGCAGCATAGGGGTGACTAGGGAGACCCAGTACTTC
CDR3: CASSIGVTRETQYF
V: TRBV9
D: -
J: TRBJ2-5
size: -

DNA: TGTGCCAGCAGCCCCCGGAACGGATTGAGAGGAACTAATGAAAAACTGTTTTTT
CDR3: CASSPRNGLRGTNEKLFF
V: TRBV7-2
D: -
J: TRBJ1-4
size: -

DNA: TGTGCCAGTAGGCCGCTAGCGGGAGCCTACGAGCAGTACTTC
CDR3: CASRPLAGAYEQYF
V: TRBV19
D: TRBD2
J: TRBJ2-7
size: medium-sized

DNA: TGCGCCAGCAGCCAAGCTTGGCGGGAGGGTACAAACATTCAGTACTTC
CDR3: CASSQAWREGTNIQYF
V: TRBV4-3
D: TRBD2
J: TRBJ2-4
size: -

DNA: TGTGCCAGCAGCCGGTTCCAGGGTCGAGGTGAAGCTTTCTTT
CDR3: CASSRFQGRGEAFF
V: TRBV7-2
D: -
J: TRBJ1-1
size: -

DNA: TGTGCCAGTAGTATTATAAGCAACACCGGGGAGCTGTTTTTT
CDR3: CASSIISNTGELFF
V: TRBV19
D: -
J: TRBJ2-2
size: -

DNA: TGTGCCACCAGCACCAGACAAGGTCATCAGCCCCAGCATTTT
CDR3: CATSTRQGHQPQHF
V: TRBV15
D: -
J: TRBJ1-5
size: -

DNA: TGCGCCAGCAGCCAAGATTTGACGGGGGGTTGGGAGACCCAGTACTTC
CDR3: CASSQDLTGGWETQYF
V: TRBV4-1
D: TRBD2
J: TRBJ2-5
size: -

DNA: TGTGCCAGTACCCGGACAACCTTGAGCTCTGGAAACACCATATATTTT
CDR3: CASTRTTLSSGNTIYF
V: TRBV19
D: -
J: TRBJ1-3
size: -

DNA: TGTGCCAGCAGTCCCGGCCTCGGGGGGCACAATGAGCAGTTCTTC
CDR3: CASSPGLGGHNEQFF
V: TRBV2
D: -
J: TRBJ2-1
size: -

DNA: TGTGCCAGCAGTTTAAATAGGGACAGGGGCGAAGATACTTATAATTCACCCCTCCACTTT
CDR3: CASSLNRDRGEDTYNSPLHF
V: TRBV27
D: TRBD1
J: TRBJ1-6
size: -

DNA: TGTGCCAGCAGCTTGGGGGACAGGGTATCTGACTATGGCTACACCTTC
CDR3: CASSLGDRVSDYGYTF
V: TRBV7-2
D: TRBD1
J: TRBJ1-2
size: once

DNA: TGTGCCAGCAGCGGAGGCGGGAGGGCCAATGAGCAGTTCTTC
CDR3: CASSGGGRANEQFF
V: TRBV9
D: TRBD2
J: TRBJ2-1
size: -

DNA: TGTGCCAGTAAACCCGGGACAGGACCATTCCATAGCAATCAGCCCCAGCATTTT
CDR3: CASKPGTGPFHSNQPQHF
V: TRBV24-1
D: TRBD1
J: TRBJ1-5
size: once

DNA: TGTGCCAGCAGCCCCCAGACAGGGGCGAGCTCTGGAAACACCATATATTTT
CDR3: CASSPQTGASSGNTIYF
V: TRBV9
D: TRBD1
J: TRBJ1-3
size: -

DNA: TGTGCCAGCAGTTTGGAAAGGGGAAAGGCCAAAAACATTCAGTACTTC
CDR3: CASSLERGKAKNIQYF
V: TRBV28
D: -
J: TRBJ2-4
size: -

DNA: TGTGCCAGCAGTTCCTCATGGGGGGGGCGCGTCCTCGAGCAGTACTTC
CDR3: CASSSSWGGRVLEQYF
V: TRBV6-2/TRBV6-3
D: -
J: TRBJ2-7
size: -

DNA: TGCAGCGGGTTCGGACAGGGGATAGAGACCCAGTACTTC
CDR3: CSGFGQGIETQYF
V: TRBV29-1
D: TRBD1
J: TRBJ2-5
size: -

DNA: TGTGCCAGCAGTGACGAATCGAGAAACACCGGGGAGCTGTTTTTT
CDR3: CASSDESRNTGELFF
V: TRBV2
D: -
J: TRBJ2-2
size: once

DNA: TGTGCCAGCAGTGCCGACAGGGAAAACACAGATACGCAGTATTTT
CDR3: CASSADRENTDTQYF
V: TRBV25-1
D: TRBD1
J: TRBJ2-3
size: -

DNA: TGTGCCACCACGGCCCCGGGGGGGAACACTGAAGCTTTCTTT
CDR3: CATTAPGGNTEAFF
V: TRBV24-1
D: -
J: TRBJ1-1
size: -

DNA: TGTGCCGGACATCGTGACAGATCTACCACTGAAGCTTTCTTT
CDR3: CAGHRDRSTTEAFF
V: TRBV2
D: -
J: TRBJ1-1
size: once

DNA: TGTGCCAGCAGCCCACGGGAGGGAGGTATCTATGGCTACACCTTC
CDR3: CASSPREGGIYGYTF
V: TRBV11-2
D: -
J: TRBJ1-2
size: -

DNA: TGTGCCAGCCGGACTTCAGGGAGGGAGCAGTACTTC
CDR3: CASRTSGREQYF
V: TRBV7-8
D: -
J: TRBJ2-7
size: once

DNA: TGTGCCTGGACGGGGGGGATGTGGACTGAAGCTTTCTTT
CDR3: CAWTGGMWTEAFF
V: TRBV30
D: -
J: TRBJ1-1
size: -

DNA: TGTGCCAGCAGTTTAGAGGGATATAGCAATCAGCCCCAGCATTTT
CDR3: CASSLEGYSNQPQHF
V: TRBV28
D: -
J: TRBJ1-5
size: -

DNA: TGTGCCATCAGTTGGACAGAAAATAATGAAAAACTGTTTTTT
CDR3: CAISWTENNEKLFF
V: TRBV10-3
D: -
J: TRBJ1-4
size: -

DNA: TGTGCCAGCAGCCCGGGGGGGGACGCTTTCTTT
CDR3: CASSPGGDAFF
V: TRBV4-2
D: -
J: TRBJ1-1
size: few

DNA: TGCGCCAGCAGCTTCGGACAGGGGGGGCCAGATACGCAGTATTTT
CDR3: CASSFGQGGPDTQYF
V: TRBV5-1
D: TRBD1
J: TRBJ2-3
size: -